This T cell receptor beta chain came from a study of cytomegalovirus exposure and HLA in healthy donors. This PCR relied on a set of 60 Vbeta primers and 13 Jbeta primers. TCRdb keeps only in-frame clones here, not all; method: immunoSEQ multiplex PCR. Of more than 250,000 clones in the sample, roughly 89% were seen once. V trimming: 5 bases; J trimming: 2 bases; junction bases outside the gene matches: 6. Germline V gives CDR1 MNHEY, CDR2 SMNVEV (reference sequence). This CDR3 contains 14 residues. Sample: PBMCs. The TCR comes from a woman under 30 in good health and CMV-seronegative. V usage is TRBV27 and J usage is TRBJ2-7; TRBD1 matches 7 bases. The CDR3 sequence is CASSLRTGAYEQYF. CDR3 DNA: TGTGCCAGCAGTCTCCGGACAGGAGCCTACGAGCAGTACTTC.